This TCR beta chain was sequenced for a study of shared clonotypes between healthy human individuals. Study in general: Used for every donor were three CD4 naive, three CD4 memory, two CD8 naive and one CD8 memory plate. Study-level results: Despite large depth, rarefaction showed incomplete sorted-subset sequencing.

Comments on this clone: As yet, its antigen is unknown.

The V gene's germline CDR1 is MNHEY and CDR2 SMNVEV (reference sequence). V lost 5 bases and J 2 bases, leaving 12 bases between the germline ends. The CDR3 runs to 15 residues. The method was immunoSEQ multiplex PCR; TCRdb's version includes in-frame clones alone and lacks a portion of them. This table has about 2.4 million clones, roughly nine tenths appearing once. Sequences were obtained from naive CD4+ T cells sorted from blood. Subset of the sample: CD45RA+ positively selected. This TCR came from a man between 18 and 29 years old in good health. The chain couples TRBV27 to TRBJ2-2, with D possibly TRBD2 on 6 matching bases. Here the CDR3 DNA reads TGTGCCAGCAGTGGGGGGACTCTCAACACCGGGGAGCTGTTTTTT. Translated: CASSGGTLNTGELFF.